A selection of T cell receptor beta chains follows, all from one sample in a study of blood T cell repertoires in COVID-19. The assay was immunoSEQ multiplex PCR, and TCRdb's table has in-frame clones only and misses some. The sample holds around 200,000 clones, around 79% seen once. Sequencing input: peripheral blood. Source of these receptors: a woman between 40 and 55 years old with COVID-19, enrolled during active disease. CDR3s include the opening cysteine and the closing phenylalanine or tryptophan.

J gene: TRBJ1-4
V gene: TRBV2
CDR3 protein: CASSEWGGEKLFF

J gene: TRBJ1-5
V gene: TRBV7-2
CDR3 protein: CASSLVGGSNQPQHF

J gene: TRBJ2-5
V gene: TRBV19
CDR3 protein: CASSIGTGGETQYF

J gene: TRBJ1-6
V gene: TRBV7-6
CDR3 protein: CASSPRGTGGSPLHF

J gene: TRBJ2-7
V gene: TRBV6-2/TRBV6-3
CDR3 protein: CASSLGQAGQYF

J gene: TRBJ2-6
V gene: TRBV3-1/TRBV3-2
CDR3 protein: CASSQDFSGANVLTF

J gene: TRBJ2-5
V gene: TRBV7-9
CDR3 protein: CASSLYRTVAGGETQYF

J gene: TRBJ2-2
V gene: TRBV10-3
CDR3 protein: CAISGSGGAAGELFF

J gene: TRBJ2-7
V gene: TRBV11-2
CDR3 protein: CASSLDMSVREQYF

J gene: TRBJ2-3
V gene: TRBV2
CDR3 protein: CASSEGAGPDTQYF

J gene: TRBJ2-5
V gene: TRBV19
CDR3 protein: CASTNPGQPGGTQYF

J gene: TRBJ2-7
V gene: TRBV9
CDR3 protein: CASSVGQLSYEQYF

J gene: TRBJ2-7
V gene: TRBV27
CDR3 protein: CASSLLSGRFEQYF

J gene: TRBJ1-1
V gene: TRBV9
CDR3 protein: CASSVLGAQGTEAFF

J gene: TRBJ1-2
V gene: TRBV2
CDR3 protein: CASSSRGTNYGYTF

J gene: TRBJ1-1
V gene: TRBV30
CDR3 protein: CAWSVRRGTEAFF

J gene: TRBJ2-1
V gene: TRBV6-5
CDR3 protein: CASSPGSVYNEQFF

J gene: TRBJ1-5
V gene: TRBV19
CDR3 protein: CASRQQGGSNQPQHF

J gene: TRBJ2-5
V gene: TRBV12-3/TRBV12-4
CDR3 protein: CASSGTVQETQYF

J gene: TRBJ1-2
V gene: TRBV6-5
CDR3 protein: CASTRSRLYGYTF

J gene: TRBJ1-1
V gene: TRBV18
CDR3 protein: CASSPFFEGVRTEAFF